The T cell receptor beta chain described here comes from a study of type 1 regulatory T cells. Looking at the study overall: T-allo10 is an in vitro-generated, Tr1-enriched CD4 T cell product specific for alloantigen.

Germline V gene sequence: CDR1 DFQATT, CDR2 SNEGSKA (reference sequence). The junction had 9 bases not matched to a gene; V was cut back by 6 bases and J by 6 bases. CDR3 length equals 14 residues. TCRdb used MiXCR to reprocess the reads, holding one entry per CDR3 protein. In the table there are some 89,000 distinct CDR3 sequences, 30% to 35% of which are singletons. The clonotype was recovered from a human donor in good health. The sample consisted of CD4+ T cells, either the whole sample or a sorted fraction (not recorded which). This chain links TRBV20-1 with TRBJ2-3, with 10 bases aligning to TRBD2. DNA for the CDR3: TGCAGTGCGGAGACTAGCGGGCTCTTCGATACGCAGTATTTT. Translation: CSAETSGLFDTQYF.